This T cell receptor (beta chain) was documented in a study of T-cell reconstitution after alpha-beta-depleted transplantation in children. This clonotype was picked up many times. The CDR3 length is 15 residues. V trimming: 4 bases; J trimming: 2 bases; junction bases outside the gene matches: 1. Construction of the TCRbeta library involved unique molecular identifiers. TCRdb fed the PCR reads into MiXCR, producing one record per CDR3 protein. The sample yields 250,000 to 350,000 distinct CDR3 sequences, about 10% seen once. Sample: PBMCs from the stem cell graft donor, taken from the stem cell graft. J is TRBJ2-6 and V is TRBV12-3 or TRBV12-4; 8 bases fit TRBD1. This clonotype was sampled from a human donor who donated a stem cell graft to a child with SCID. This chain's CDR3 is CASSSQGAGANVLTF. CDR3 DNA: TGTGCCAGCAGTTCACAGGGGGCTGGGGCCAACGTCCTGACTTTC.